This TCR beta chain is from a study of T cells in Graves' hyperthyroidism and ophthalmopathy. Researchers amplified the TCR beta CDR3 regions from RNA transcripts. The TCR CDR3 was amplified in a first-round RT-PCR using the HTBI primer set. TCRdb passed the multiplex PCR reads through MiXCR, listing each CDR3 protein once. This table has about 550,000 distinct CDR3 sequences, less than 25% appearing once. Patients were excluded for uncontrolled infection, other autoimmune disease, pregnancy or lactation. In its sample, this clonotype was seen many times. The sample comprised blood. The sequence derives from a man aged 18 to 35 with Graves' hyperthyroidism.

DNA for the CDR3: TGTGCCAGCAGTCTGACCCTCGGGTCACACCAATATTTT. Its translation is CASSLTLGSHQYF. The chain couples TRBV7-9 to TRBJ1-3; D call uncertain. CDR1 is SEHNR and CDR2 is FQNEAQ in the germline V gene (reference sequence). The V gene lost 6 bases and the J gene lost 15 bases, with 21 bases spanning the gap. The length of the CDR3 is 13 residues. Together with reference TRBV7-9 and TRBJ1-3, the CDR3 gives the full variable domain: DTGVSQNPRHKITKRGQNVTFRCDPISEHNRLYWYRQTLGQGPEFLTYFQNEAQLEKSRLLSDRFSAERPKGSFSTLEIQRTEQGDSAMYLCASSLTLGSHQYFGEGSWLTVV.